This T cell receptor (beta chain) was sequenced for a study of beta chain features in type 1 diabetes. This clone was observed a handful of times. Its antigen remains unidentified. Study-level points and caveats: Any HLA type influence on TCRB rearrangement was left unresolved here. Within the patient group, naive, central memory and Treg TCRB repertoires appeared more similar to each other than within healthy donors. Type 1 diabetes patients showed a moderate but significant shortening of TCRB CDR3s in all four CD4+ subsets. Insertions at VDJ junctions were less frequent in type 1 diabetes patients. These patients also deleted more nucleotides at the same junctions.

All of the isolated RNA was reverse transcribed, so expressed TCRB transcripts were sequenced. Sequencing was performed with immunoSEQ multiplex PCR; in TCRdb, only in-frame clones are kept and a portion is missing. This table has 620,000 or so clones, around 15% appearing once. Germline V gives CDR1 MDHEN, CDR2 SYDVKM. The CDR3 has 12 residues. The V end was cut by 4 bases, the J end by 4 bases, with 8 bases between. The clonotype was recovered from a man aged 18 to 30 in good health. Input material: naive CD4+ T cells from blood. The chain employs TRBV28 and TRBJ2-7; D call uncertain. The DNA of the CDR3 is TGTGCCAGCAGTTCCCACCCTTACGAGCAGTACTTC. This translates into CASSSHPYEQYF.